Listed below are T cell receptor beta chains from one sample, sequenced in a study of CD8+ T cells in alopecia areata. Clones were read by immunoSEQ multiplex PCR, and TCRdb kept only the in-frame ones, dropping some. The sample includes 130,000 or so clones, around 86% of them seen just once. The input for sequencing was CD8+ T cells sorted from blood, taken at week 4, from a patient treated with tofacitinib. All receptors derive from a human donor with alopecia areata. Both conserved end residues are part of each CDR3. The D gene is left open where the match is weak. Clone size is stated in some rows and not others, as once, few, many or a class when expanded.

CDR3 length,J gene,clone size,D gene,V gene,CDR3 DNA,CDR3 protein
12,TRBJ2-3,.,.,TRBV2,TGTGCCAGCAGTAGCGGCACAGATACGCAGTATTTT,CASSSGTDTQYF
13,TRBJ2-7,once,.,TRBV29-1,TGCAGCGTTGAGTCACGGGGCCAGTACGAGCAGTACTTC,CSVESRGQYEQYF
14,TRBJ2-7,.,TRBD1,TRBV5-4,TGTGCCAGCAGCTCCGGACAGGGTGAGACCGAGCAGTACTTC,CASSSGQGETEQYF
13,TRBJ2-1,.,.,TRBV27,TGTGCCAGCACCGGGTCTAGGTGGACGCGGCAGTTCTTC,CASTGSRWTRQFF
15,TRBJ1-1,.,.,TRBV6-5,TGTGCCAGCAGTTACTCCCCGGACTCTAACACTGAAGCTTTCTTT,CASSYSPDSNTEAFF
14,TRBJ2-5,.,.,TRBV27,TGTGCCAGCAGTCCCAGACAGGAGCAAGAGACCCAGTACTTC,CASSPRQEQETQYF
15,TRBJ1-5,.,.,TRBV2,TGTGCCAGCAGTGGTTGGGGTTTGAGCAATCAGCCCCAGCATTTT,CASSGWGLSNQPQHF
16,TRBJ2-3,.,TRBD1,TRBV4-1,TGCGCCAGCAGCAAACAGGGGATCCCTAGCACAGATACGCAGTATTTT,CASSKQGIPSTDTQYF
15,TRBJ2-3,.,TRBD1,TRBV30,TGTGCCTGGAGTAGGGACAGAGCTGTGACAGATACGCAGTATTTT,CAWSRDRAVTDTQYF
16,TRBJ2-1,.,TRBD2,TRBV7-8,TGTGCCAGCAGCCCGGTAGCGGGGGACCTCTACAATGAGCAGTTCTTC,CASSPVAGDLYNEQFF
13,TRBJ2-3,.,.,TRBV7-6,TGTGCCAGCAGCTTAGGCGGGGCAGATACGCAGTATTTT,CASSLGGADTQYF
12,TRBJ2-3,once,.,TRBV7-9,TGTGCCAGCAGCTGGGGCACAGATACGCAGTATTTT,CASSWGTDTQYF
12,TRBJ2-7,.,.,TRBV30,TGTGCCTGGAGTGTACTGGGTTCCGAGCAGTACTTC,CAWSVLGSEQYF
12,TRBJ2-7,once,.,TRBV25-1,TGTGCCAGCAGTGTAGGTTCCTACGAGCAGTACTTC,CASSVGSYEQYF
16,TRBJ2-1,.,.,TRBV10-3,TGTGCCATCAGTGAGTCGATGGGGGACTCCTACAATGAGCAGTTCTTC,CAISESMGDSYNEQFF
13,TRBJ2-7,.,.,TRBV7-2,TGTGCCAGCAGCTGGAAAAACGACTACGAGCAGTACTTC,CASSWKNDYEQYF